A single sample is the source of the 3 T cell receptor beta chains below, sequenced in a study of blood T cell repertoires in COVID-19. Here immunoSEQ multiplex PCR was the method, and the copy in TCRdb shows in-frame clones only, minus some. This sample has under 350,000 clones, with about 93% found just once. The sequencing sample was made of peripheral blood. The receptor source for this set is a woman aged 25 to 45 with COVID-19, enrolled during active disease.

This chain connects TRBV28 to TRBJ2-7; 10 bases are shared with TRBD2. CDR1 is MDHEN, CDR2 SYDVKM, per germline. With V trimmed by 5 bases and J by 7 bases, 11 bases remained unmatched. CDR3 length: 15 amino acids. CDR3 region: CASSPGTSEVGEQYF. The DNA for the CDR3 is TGTGCCAGCAGTCCCGGGACTAGCGAGGTGGGGGAGCAGTACTTC.

V and J are TRBV28 and TRBJ1-6; 7 bases line up with TRBD1. Unmatched junction bases numbered 11, after V lost 8 bases and J lost 7 bases. The CDR3 runs 15 residues. CDR1 is MDHEN and CDR2 is SYDVKM in the germline V gene. This CDR3 reads CASVPTTGQNSPLHF. The CDR3 nucleotides read TGTGCCAGCGTACCAACGACAGGGCAGAATTCACCCCTCCACTTT.

DNA of the CDR3: TGTGCCAGCAGTCCGGGGACAGGGGGGTACGAGCAGTACTTC. Translated, it gives CASSPGTGGYEQYF. This rearrangement joins TRBV2 to TRBJ2-7; TRBD1 aligns across 11 bases. After removal of 5 bases from V and 4 bases from J, the junction contained 4 bases not matched to a gene. This CDR3 region has 14 residues. Per germline, CDR1 SNHLY and CDR2 FYNNEI.